The 19 T cell receptor beta chains below come from one sample, sequenced in a study of CD8+ T cells in alopecia areata (dated by TCRdb to 2016 to 2019). Explained via the paper, the treatment or condition label denotes: oral pan-JAK inhibitor, 5-10 mg twice daily. To prepare the library, the immunoSEQ multiplex PCR assay was applied. For TCR sequencing, RNA was extracted from every sample and reverse transcribed into cDNA to serve as template. As stored in TCRdb, this immuneACCESS dataset retains in-frame rearrangements with V and J assigned. A fraction of the clones does not appear; measured against another copy, unresolved V genes explain less than half of the discrepancy, and the remainder lacks a known reason. This sample holds more than 200,000 clones; approximately 72% were observed only once. Jointly, the top ten make up 1.2% of the sample. Sequencing was performed on CD4+ T cells sorted from blood, taken at week 44, from a patient treated with tofacitinib. The receptor source for this set is a human donor with alopecia areata.

The rearrangement uses TRBV19 and TRBJ2-1; D may be TRBD1 (6 bases). V was cut by 3 bases and J by 10 bases, with 16 bases left in between. The CDR3 has 14 residues. Germline CDR1 reads LNHDA; CDR2 reads SQIVND (reference sequence). The CDR3 protein is CASSIGDRLGEQFF. DNA for the CDR3: TGTGCCAGTAGTATCGGAGACAGGCTAGGGGAGCAGTTCTTC. The full variable domain, with the rest looked up from reference TRBV19 and TRBJ2-1, is DGGITQSPKYLFRKEGQNVTLSCEQNLNHDAMYWYRQDPGQGLRLIYYSQIVNDFQKGDIAEGYSVSREKKESFPLTVTSAQKNPTAFYLCASSIGDRLGEQFFGPGTRLTVL.

This clone has more than one count but fewer than ten. This chain uses TRBV30 with TRBJ1-2, with D possibly being TRBD1 (5 bases). Germline V gene sequence: CDR1 GTSNPN, CDR2 SVGIG (reference sequence). V lost 1 base and J lost 8, with 17 bases in between. The length of the CDR3 is 14 residues. As DNA, the CDR3 is TGTGCCTGGAGTGACCCCTCGGGACGTAGAGGCTACACCTTC. Translating gives CAWSDPSGRRGYTF.

This clone has a handful of counts. The genes are TRBV30 and TRBJ2-3; D not resolved. The CDR3 covers 11 residues. Trimming removed 1 base at V and 2 bases at J, with 1 base between. Germline V gene sequence: CDR1 GTSNPN, CDR2 SVGIG (reference sequence). Written as DNA, the CDR3 is TGTGCCTGGAGTGCCACAGATACGCAGTATTTT. This encodes CAWSATDTQYF.

The rearrangement uses TRBV4-1 and TRBJ1-1, with a possible D match to TRBD1 (6 bases). V lost 3 bases and J lost 7, with 15 bases in between. There are 14 residues in the CDR3. Germline CDR1 and CDR2: MGHRA and YSYEKL. DNA for the CDR3: TGCGCCAGCAGCCAGCCAGGGGTGACGGTTGAAGCTTTCTTT. Translated: CASSQPGVTVEAFF.

This chain links TRBV7-9 with TRBJ2-7; weak D call: TRBD1 (6 bases). CDR1 is SEHNR and CDR2 is FQNEAQ in the germline V gene (reference sequence). With 5 bases removed from V and 12 bases from J, the gap between germline ends came to 14 bases. The CDR3 covers 11 residues. This CDR3 reads CASSRDRMAYF. CDR3 nucleotide sequence: TGTGCCAGCAGCCGAGACAGGATGGCGTACTTC.

The chain recombines TRBV11-2 with TRBJ2-7; D is ambiguous. V was clipped by 5 bases and J by 2 bases, with 13 bases between them. Germline lookup yields CDR1 SGHAT and CDR2 FQNNGV. There are 14 residues in the CDR3. The CDR3 DNA is TGTGCCAGCAGCCCCAGACTGGACGCCTACGAGCAGTACTTC. Translation gives CASSPRLDAYEQYF.

V and J are TRBV7-2 and TRBJ1-5; tentatively, D is TRBD1 (5 bases). Germline CDR1 SGHTA, CDR2 FQGNSA. This CDR3 comprises 15 residues. Trimming took off 5 bases at V and 1 base at J, with 12 bases between the two ends. This CDR3 reads CASSVRRGSNQPQHF. The CDR3 DNA reads TGTGCCAGCAGCGTCCGACGGGGGAGCAATCAGCCCCAGCATTTT.

Only a few counts were recorded for this clone. V usage is TRBV10-3 and J usage is TRBJ2-7; the match to TRBD2 covers 8 bases. V was clipped by 3 bases and J by 7 bases; unmatched bases: 8. Germline V gene sequence: CDR1 ENHRY, CDR2 SYGVKD. The CDR3 totals 14 residues. The CDR3 DNA reads TGTGCCATCAGTGATAGCGGGGACCGTGGGGAGCAGTACTTC. Its translation is CAISDSGDRGEQYF.

The chain recombines TRBV4-1 with TRBJ2-3, with TRBD2 matching 10 bases. Germline V CDR1 and CDR2: MGHRA, YSYEKL. The CDR3 length is 15 residues. The trim removed 6 bases at V and 4 bases at J, leaving 7 bases unmatched. CDR3 nucleotide sequence: TGCGCCAGCAGTCTCGCTAGCGGGGGACCAGATACGCAGTATTTT. This encodes CASSLASGGPDTQYF.

J is TRBJ1-4 and V is TRBV4-1; D gene unclear. Trimming stripped 0 bases from V and 11 bases from J, with 10 bases between. The CDR3 runs 13 residues. Germline CDR1 and CDR2: MGHRA and YSYEKL. CDR3 region: CASSQDWIGKLFF. The CDR3 DNA reads TGCGCCAGCAGCCAAGATTGGATCGGGAAACTGTTTTTT.

The V call is TRBV6-6, the J call TRBJ1-1; D is unresolved. This CDR3 spans 14 amino acids. V lost 3 bases, J lost 6 bases, and 14 bases lay in between. Germline CDR1 and CDR2: MNHNY and SVGAGI (reference sequence). The CDR3 region has the DNA TGTGCCAGCAGTTATTCCTCCGGATCCCCTGAAGCTTTCTTT. Translated, it gives CASSYSSGSPEAFF.

The chain is built from TRBV10-3 and TRBJ2-2; 7 bases are shared with TRBD1. The CDR3 contains 14 residues. J lost 3 bases, V lost 9 bases, and 7 bases had no gene match. Germline CDR1 is ENHRY and CDR2 is SYGVKD. The CDR3 loop is CAIRQGADTGELFF. The CDR3 nucleotides read TGTGCCATTCGACAGGGTGCAGACACCGGGGAGCTGTTTTTT.

V usage is TRBV15 and J usage is TRBJ2-3; 9 bases are a match to TRBD2. The V gene end was trimmed by 0 bases and the J gene end by 2 bases; junction bases not matched to a gene: 9. The V gene's germline CDR1 is LNHNV and CDR2 YYDKDF (reference sequence). CDR3 length: 18 amino acids. The CDR3 region has the DNA TGTGCCACCAGCAGAGACCCTCTAGCGGGGACTTACACAGATACGCAGTATTTT. It specifies CATSRDPLAGTYTDTQYF.

The sample holds a few counts of this clone. The gene calls are TRBV7-9 and TRBJ1-1, with D perhaps matching TRBD1 (6 bases). This CDR3 region has 15 residues. V gave up 5 bases and J gave up 0 bases, with 13 bases separating them. CDR1 is SEHNR and CDR2 is FQNEAQ in the germline V gene (reference sequence). CDR3 DNA: TGTGCCAGCAGCAACCACAGGGCGATGAACACTGAAGCTTTCTTT. Translation gives CASSNHRAMNTEAFF.

This clone was observed a single time. V usage is TRBV30 and J usage is TRBJ1-2; D not certain. Trimming took 0 bases from V and 2 from J, leaving 13 bases between them. Germline CDR1 is GTSNPN and CDR2 is SVGIG (reference sequence). CDR3 size: 15 residues. In DNA, the CDR3 is TGTGCCTGGAGTGTACGTGGTAGCGGAAACTATGGCTACACCTTC. It yields the protein CAWSVRGSGNYGYTF.

The V call is TRBV13, the J call TRBJ1-2, with unresolved D. The CDR3 is 14 residues long. Germline V gene lookup returns CDR1 PRHDT and CDR2 FYEKMQ (reference sequence). The V end was cut by 3 bases, the J end by 4 bases, with 12 bases between. The CDR3 protein is CASSFYGDGYGYTF. CDR3 coding DNA: TGTGCCAGCAGCTTCTATGGCGATGGCTATGGCTACACCTTC. Together with reference TRBV13 and TRBJ1-2, the CDR3 gives the full variable domain: AAGVIQSPRHLIKEKRETATLKCYPIPRHDTVYWYQQGPGQDPQFLISFYEKMQSDKGSIPDRFSAQQFSDYHSELNMSSLELGDSALYFCASSFYGDGYGYTFGSGTRLTVV.

V usage is TRBV29-1 and J usage is TRBJ1-2; no reliable D call. V was clipped by 6 bases and J by 5 bases, with 10 bases between them. The length of the CDR3 is 11 residues. Per germline, CDR1 SQVTM and CDR2 ANQGSEA. CDR3 amino acids: CSVGQSYGYTF. DNA for the CDR3: TGCAGCGTCGGGCAGAGTTATGGCTACACCTTC.

The chain employs TRBV2 and TRBJ1-5; D gene ambiguous. The V end was cut by 2 bases, the J end by 3 bases, with 5 bases between. The germline V gene encodes CDR1 SNHLY and CDR2 FYNNEI. The CDR3 extends over 13 amino acids. This CDR3 is CASSESLNQPQHF. CDR3 nucleotides: TGTGCCAGCAGTGAATCCCTCAATCAGCCCCAGCATTTT.

This chain connects TRBV5-1 to TRBJ2-3; D not certain. Trimming cost V 0 bases and J 2 bases, with 4 bases left between them. The CDR3 is 13 residues long. CDR1 SGHRS and CDR2 YFSETQ come from the germline V gene. This CDR3 reads CASSLATTDTQYF. In nucleotides, the CDR3 is TGCGCCAGCAGCTTGGCGACCACAGATACGCAGTATTTT.